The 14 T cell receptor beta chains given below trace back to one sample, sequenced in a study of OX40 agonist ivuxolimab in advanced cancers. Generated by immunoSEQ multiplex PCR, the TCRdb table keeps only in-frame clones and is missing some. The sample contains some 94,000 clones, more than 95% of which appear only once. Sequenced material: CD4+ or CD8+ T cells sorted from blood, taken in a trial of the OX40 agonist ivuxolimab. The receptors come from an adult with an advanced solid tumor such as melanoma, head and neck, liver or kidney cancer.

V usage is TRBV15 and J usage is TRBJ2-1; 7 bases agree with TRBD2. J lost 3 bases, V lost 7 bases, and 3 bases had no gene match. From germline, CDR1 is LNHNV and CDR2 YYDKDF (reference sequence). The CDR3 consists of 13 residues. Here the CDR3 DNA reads TGTGCCACCACCGGGGGGTACTACAATGAGCAGTTCTTC. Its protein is CATTGGYYNEQFF.

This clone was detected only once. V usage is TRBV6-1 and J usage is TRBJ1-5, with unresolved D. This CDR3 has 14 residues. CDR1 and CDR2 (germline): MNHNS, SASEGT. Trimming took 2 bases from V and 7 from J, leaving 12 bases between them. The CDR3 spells CASSEYIIRQPQHF. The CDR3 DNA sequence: TGTGCCAGCAGTGAATATATTATCAGGCAGCCCCAGCATTTT.

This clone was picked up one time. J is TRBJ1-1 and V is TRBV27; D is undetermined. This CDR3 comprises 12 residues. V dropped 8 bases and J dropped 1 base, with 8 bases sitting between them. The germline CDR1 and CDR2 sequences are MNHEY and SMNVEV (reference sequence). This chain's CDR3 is CASRLGNTEAFF. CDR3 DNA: TGTGCCAGCCGACTAGGGAACACTGAAGCTTTCTTT.

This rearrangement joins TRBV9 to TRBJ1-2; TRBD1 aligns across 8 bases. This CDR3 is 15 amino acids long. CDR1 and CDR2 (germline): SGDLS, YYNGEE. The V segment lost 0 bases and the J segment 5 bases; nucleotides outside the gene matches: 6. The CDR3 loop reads CASSVEGTGTYGYTF. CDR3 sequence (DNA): TGTGCCAGCAGCGTAGAAGGGACAGGCACTTATGGCTACACCTTC.

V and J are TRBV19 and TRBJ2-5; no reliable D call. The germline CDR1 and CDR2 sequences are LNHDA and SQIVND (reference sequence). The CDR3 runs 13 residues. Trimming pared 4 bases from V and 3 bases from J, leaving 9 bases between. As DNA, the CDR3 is TGTGCCAGTAGTACCGGTTGGGAAGAGACCCAGTACTTC. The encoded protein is CASSTGWEETQYF.

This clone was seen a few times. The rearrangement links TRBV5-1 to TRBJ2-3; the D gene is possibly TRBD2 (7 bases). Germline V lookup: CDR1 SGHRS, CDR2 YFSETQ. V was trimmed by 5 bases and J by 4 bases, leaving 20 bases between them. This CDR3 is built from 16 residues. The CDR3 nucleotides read TGCGCCAGCAGGCTACTCGGGGGGCGGGGAGCAGATACGCAGTATTTT. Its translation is CASRLLGGRGADTQYF.

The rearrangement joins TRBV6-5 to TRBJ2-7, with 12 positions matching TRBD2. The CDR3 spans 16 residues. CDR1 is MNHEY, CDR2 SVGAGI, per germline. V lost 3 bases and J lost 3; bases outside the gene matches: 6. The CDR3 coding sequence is TGTGCCAGCAGTTATGGGCTAGCGGGAGGGGTCTACGAGCAGTACTTC. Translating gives CASSYGLAGGVYEQYF.

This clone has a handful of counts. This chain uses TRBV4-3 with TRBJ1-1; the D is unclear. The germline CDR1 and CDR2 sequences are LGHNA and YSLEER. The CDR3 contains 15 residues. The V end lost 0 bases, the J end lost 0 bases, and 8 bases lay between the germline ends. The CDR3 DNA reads TGCGCCAGCAGCCAAGACACAGCTTTGAACACTGAAGCTTTCTTT. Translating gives CASSQDTALNTEAFF.

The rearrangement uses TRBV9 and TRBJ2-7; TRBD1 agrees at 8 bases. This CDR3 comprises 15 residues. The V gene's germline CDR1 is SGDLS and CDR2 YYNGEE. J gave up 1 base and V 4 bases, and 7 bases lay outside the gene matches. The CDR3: CASSLGRDRSYEQYF. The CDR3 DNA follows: TGTGCCAGCAGCCTGGGTAGGGACAGGTCCTACGAGCAGTACTTC.

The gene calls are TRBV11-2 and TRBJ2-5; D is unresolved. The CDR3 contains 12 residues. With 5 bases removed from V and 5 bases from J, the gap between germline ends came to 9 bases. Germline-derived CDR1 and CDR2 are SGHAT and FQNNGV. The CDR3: CASSTTEETQYF. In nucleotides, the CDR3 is TGTGCCAGCAGCACCACGGAGGAGACCCAGTACTTC. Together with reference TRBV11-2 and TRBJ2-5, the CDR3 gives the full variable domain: EAGVAQSPRYKIIEKRQSVAFWCNPISGHATLYWYQQILGQGPKLLIQFQNNGVVDDSQLPKDRFSAERLKGVDSTLKIQPAKLEDSAVYLCASSTTEETQYFGPGTRLLVL.

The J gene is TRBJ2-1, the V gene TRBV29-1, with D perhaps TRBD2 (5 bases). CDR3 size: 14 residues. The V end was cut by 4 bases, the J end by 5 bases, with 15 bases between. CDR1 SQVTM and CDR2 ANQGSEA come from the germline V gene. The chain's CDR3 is CSVGGSEVHNEQFF. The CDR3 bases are TGCAGCGTTGGAGGGAGTGAGGTCCACAATGAGCAGTTCTTC.

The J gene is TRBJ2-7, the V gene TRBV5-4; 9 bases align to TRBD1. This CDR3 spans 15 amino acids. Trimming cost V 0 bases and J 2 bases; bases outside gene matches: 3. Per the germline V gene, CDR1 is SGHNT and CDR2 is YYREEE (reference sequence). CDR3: CASSLDRGPAYEQYF. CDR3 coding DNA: TGTGCCAGCAGCTTGGACAGGGGGCCAGCCTACGAGCAGTACTTC.

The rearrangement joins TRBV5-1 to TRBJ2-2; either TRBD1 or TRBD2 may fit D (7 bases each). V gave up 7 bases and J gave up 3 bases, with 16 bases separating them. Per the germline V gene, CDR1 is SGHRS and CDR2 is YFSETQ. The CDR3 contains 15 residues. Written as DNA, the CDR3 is TGCGCCAGCTGGGAGGGGGCAGGCCACACCGGGGAGCTGTTTTTT. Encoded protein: CASWEGAGHTGELFF.

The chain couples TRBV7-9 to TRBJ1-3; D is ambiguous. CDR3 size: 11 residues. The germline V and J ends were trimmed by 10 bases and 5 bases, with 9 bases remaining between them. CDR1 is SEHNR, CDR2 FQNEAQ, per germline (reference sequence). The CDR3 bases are TGTGCCAAGACTTTAAGAAACACCATATATTTT. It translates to CAKTLRNTIYF.